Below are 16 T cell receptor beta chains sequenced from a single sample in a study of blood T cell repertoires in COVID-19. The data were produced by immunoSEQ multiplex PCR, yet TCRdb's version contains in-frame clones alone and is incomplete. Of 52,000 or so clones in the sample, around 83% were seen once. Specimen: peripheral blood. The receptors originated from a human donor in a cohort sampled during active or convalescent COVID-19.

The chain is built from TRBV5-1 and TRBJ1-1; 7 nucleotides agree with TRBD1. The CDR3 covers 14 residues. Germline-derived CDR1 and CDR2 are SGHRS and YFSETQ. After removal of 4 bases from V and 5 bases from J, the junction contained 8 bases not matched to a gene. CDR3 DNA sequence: TGCGCCAGCAGCCCGGGACAGTTGGGGACTGAAGCTTTCTTT. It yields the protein CASSPGQLGTEAFF. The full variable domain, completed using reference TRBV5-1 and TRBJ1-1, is KAGVTQTPRYLIKTRGQQVTLSCSPISGHRSVSWYQQTPGQGLQFLFEYFSETQRNKGNFPGRFSGRQFSNSRSEMNVSTLELGDSALYLCASSPGQLGTEAFFGQGTRLTVV.

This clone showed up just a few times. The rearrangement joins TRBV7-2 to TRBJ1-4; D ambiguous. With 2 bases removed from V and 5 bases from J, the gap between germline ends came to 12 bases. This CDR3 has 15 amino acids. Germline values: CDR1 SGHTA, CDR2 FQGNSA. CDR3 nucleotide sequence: TGTGCCAGCAGCTTAAGTTCCGGTTCCAATGAAAAACTGTTTTTT. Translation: CASSLSSGSNEKLFF.

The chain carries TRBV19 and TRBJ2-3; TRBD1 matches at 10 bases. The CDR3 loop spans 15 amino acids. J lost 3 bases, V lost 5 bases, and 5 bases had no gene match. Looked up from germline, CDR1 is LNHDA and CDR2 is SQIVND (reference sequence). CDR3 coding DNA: TGTGCCAGTAGTTCGACAGGGGGCGGGACAGATACGCAGTATTTT. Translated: CASSSTGGGTDTQYF.

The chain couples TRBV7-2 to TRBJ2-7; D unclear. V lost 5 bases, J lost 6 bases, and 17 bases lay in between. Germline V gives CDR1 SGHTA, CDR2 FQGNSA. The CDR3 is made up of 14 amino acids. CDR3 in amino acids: CASSPYHGGIEQYF. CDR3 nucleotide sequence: TGTGCCAGCAGCCCTTACCATGGCGGTATCGAGCAGTACTTC.

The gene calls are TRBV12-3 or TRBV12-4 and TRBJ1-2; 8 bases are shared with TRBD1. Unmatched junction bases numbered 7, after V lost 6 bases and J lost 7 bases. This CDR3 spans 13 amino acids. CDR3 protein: CASRPTGERGYTF. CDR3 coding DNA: TGTGCCAGCAGACCGACAGGGGAGCGTGGCTACACCTTC.

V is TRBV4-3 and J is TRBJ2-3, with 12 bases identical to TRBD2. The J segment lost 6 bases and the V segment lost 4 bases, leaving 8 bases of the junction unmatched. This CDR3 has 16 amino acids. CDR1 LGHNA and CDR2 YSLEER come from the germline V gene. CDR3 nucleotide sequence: TGCGCCAGCAGCCCCGACGGACTAGCGGGGAAGGATACGCAGTATTTT. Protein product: CASSPDGLAGKDTQYF.

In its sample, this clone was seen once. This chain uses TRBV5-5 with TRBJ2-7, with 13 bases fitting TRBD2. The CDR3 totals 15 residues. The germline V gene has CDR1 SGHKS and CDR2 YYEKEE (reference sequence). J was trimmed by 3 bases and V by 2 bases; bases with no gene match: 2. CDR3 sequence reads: CASSFRTSGGYEQYF. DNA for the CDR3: TGTGCCAGCAGCTTTCGGACTAGCGGGGGCTACGAGCAGTACTTC.

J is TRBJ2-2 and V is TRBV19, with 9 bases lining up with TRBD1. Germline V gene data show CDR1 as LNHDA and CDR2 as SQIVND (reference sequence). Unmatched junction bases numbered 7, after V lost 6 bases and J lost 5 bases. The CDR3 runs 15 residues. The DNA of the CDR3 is TGTGCCAGTAGACGGACAGGGGCTTTGACCGGGGAGCTGTTTTTT. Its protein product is CASRRTGALTGELFF. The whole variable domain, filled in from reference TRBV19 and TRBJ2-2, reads DGGITQSPKYLFRKEGQNVTLSCEQNLNHDAMYWYRQDPGQGLRLIYYSQIVNDFQKGDIAEGYSVSREKKESFPLTVTSAQKNPTAFYLCASRRTGALTGELFFGEGSRLTVL.

CDR3 residues: CASSLPTSGGLGEQYF. CDR3 DNA: TGCGCCAGCAGCTTGCCCACTAGCGGGGGGCTCGGCGAGCAGTACTTC. The gene calls are TRBV5-1 and TRBJ2-7; 12 bases are shared with TRBD2. The CDR3 totals 16 residues. Germline lookup yields CDR1 SGHRS and CDR2 YFSETQ. The junction had 8 bases not matched to a gene; V was cut back by 1 base and J by 6 bases.

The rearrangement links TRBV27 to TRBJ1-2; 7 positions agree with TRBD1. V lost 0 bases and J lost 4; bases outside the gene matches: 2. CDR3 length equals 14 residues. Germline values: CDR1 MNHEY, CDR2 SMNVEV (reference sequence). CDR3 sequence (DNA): TGTGCCAGCAGTTTATCAGGGGGCGGCTATGGCTACACCTTC. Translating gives CASSLSGGGYGYTF.

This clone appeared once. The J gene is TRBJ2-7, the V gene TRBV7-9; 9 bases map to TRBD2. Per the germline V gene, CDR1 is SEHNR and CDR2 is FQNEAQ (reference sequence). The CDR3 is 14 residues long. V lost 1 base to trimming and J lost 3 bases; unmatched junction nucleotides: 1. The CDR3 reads CASSLGRGGYEQYF. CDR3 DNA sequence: TGTGCCAGCAGCTTAGGGCGGGGGGGCTACGAGCAGTACTTC.

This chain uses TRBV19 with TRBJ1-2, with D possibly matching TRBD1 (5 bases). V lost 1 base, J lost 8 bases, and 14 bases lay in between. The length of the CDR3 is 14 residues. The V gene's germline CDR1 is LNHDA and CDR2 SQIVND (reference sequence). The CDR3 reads CASSIVGRGGGYTF. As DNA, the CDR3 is TGTGCCAGTAGTATAGTAGGAAGGGGCGGCGGCTACACCTTC.

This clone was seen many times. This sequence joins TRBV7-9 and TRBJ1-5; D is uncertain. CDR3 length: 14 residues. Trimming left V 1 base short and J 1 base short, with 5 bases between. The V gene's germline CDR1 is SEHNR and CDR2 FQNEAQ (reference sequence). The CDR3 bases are TGTGCCAGCAGCTTAGAGCGGAGCAATCAGCCCCAGCATTTT. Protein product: CASSLERSNQPQHF.

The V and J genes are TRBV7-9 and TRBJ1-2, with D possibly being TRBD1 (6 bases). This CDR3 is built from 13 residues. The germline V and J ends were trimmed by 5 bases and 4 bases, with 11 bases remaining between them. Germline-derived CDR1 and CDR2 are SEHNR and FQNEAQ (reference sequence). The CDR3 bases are TGTGCCAGCAGCCGCGGACAGTCCTATGGCTACACCTTC. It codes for CASSRGQSYGYTF. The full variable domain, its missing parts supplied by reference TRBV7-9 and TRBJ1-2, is DTGVSQNPRHKITKRGQNVTFRCDPISEHNRLYWYRQTLGQGPEFLTYFQNEAQLEKSRLLSDRFSAERPKGSFSTLEIQRTEQGDSAMYLCASSRGQSYGYTFGSGTRLTVV.

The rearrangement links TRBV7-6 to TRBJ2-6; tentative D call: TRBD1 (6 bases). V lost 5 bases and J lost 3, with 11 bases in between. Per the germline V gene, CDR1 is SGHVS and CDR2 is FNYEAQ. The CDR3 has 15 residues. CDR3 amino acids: CASSQGSLGANVLTF. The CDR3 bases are TGTGCCAGCAGCCAGGGGAGTCTTGGGGCCAACGTCCTGACTTTC.

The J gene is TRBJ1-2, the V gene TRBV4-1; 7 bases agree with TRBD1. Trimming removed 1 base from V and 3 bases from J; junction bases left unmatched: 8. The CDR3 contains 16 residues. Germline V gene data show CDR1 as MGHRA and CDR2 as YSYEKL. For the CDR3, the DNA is TGCGCCAGCAGCCAAGGGACGGACAGGAACTACTATGGCTACACCTTC. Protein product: CASSQGTDRNYYGYTF.